Listed here are 6 T cell receptor beta chains from one sample, sequenced in a study of blood T cell repertoires in COVID-19. TCRdb keeps only in-frame clones here, not all; method: immunoSEQ multiplex PCR. The sample contains about 250,000 clones, around 90% of which appear only once. Sample: PBMCs or T cells enriched from blood (not recorded which). Receptors originate from a woman between 18 and 29 years old who had recovered from COVID-19.

This clone has just one count. The V call is TRBV7-8, the J call TRBJ2-1, with TRBD2 matching 13 bases. Looked up from germline, CDR1 is SGHVS and CDR2 is FQNEAQ. The CDR3 sequence is 15 residues long. With V trimmed by 5 bases and J by 3 bases, 1 base remained unmatched. The CDR3 coding sequence is TGTGCCAGCAGCCGACTAGCGGGAGGCTACAATGAGCAGTTCTTC. Its translation is CASSRLAGGYNEQFF.

In nucleotides, the CDR3 is TGTGCCAGCAGTGACTCGGGTCCTTCGGGGGGCTATGGCTACACCTTC. Translation gives CASSDSGPSGGYGYTF. The chain couples TRBV6-4 to TRBJ1-2, with D tentatively TRBD1 (5 bases). Germline V lookup: CDR1 MRHNA, CDR2 SNTAGT. V gave up 0 bases and J gave up 4 bases, with 15 bases separating them. This CDR3 has 16 residues.

The gene calls are TRBV6-5 and TRBJ1-2, with D unclear. The CDR3 runs to 13 residues. V lost 5 bases to trimming and J lost 6 bases, with 13 bases between them. The germline V gene encodes CDR1 MNHEY and CDR2 SVGAGI. The CDR3 nucleotides read TGTGCCAGCAGTAACGACCCGAGGGATGGCTACACCTTC. Residues: CASSNDPRDGYTF.

This chain uses TRBV3-1 (or the pseudogene TRBV3-2) with TRBJ2-5; 7 bases fit TRBD1. The germline CDR1 and CDR2 sequences are LGHDT and YNNKEL (reference sequence). J gave up 5 bases and V 0 bases, and 12 bases lay outside the gene matches. CDR3 length: 17 amino acids. The CDR3 DNA is TGTGCCAGCAGCCAAGATGTGGGCAGGGGGTGGGCTGAGACCCAGTACTTC. Translation: CASSQDVGRGWAETQYF.

The CDR3 DNA sequence: TGTGCCATCAGTGAGATGGGCAGGGGGCTGGCTGGGGTGGCTTCACCCCTCCACTTT. This sequence encodes CAISEMGRGLAGVASPLHF. The rearrangement joins TRBV10-3 to TRBJ1-6; TRBD1 matches 8 bases. The germline gives CDR1 ENHRY, CDR2 SYGVKD. Unmatched junction bases numbered 18, after V lost 2 bases and J lost 9 bases. This CDR3 spans 19 amino acids.

The genes are TRBV6-4 and TRBJ1-2, with D maybe TRBD1 (5 bases). This CDR3 has 12 residues. V was pared by 4 bases and J by 4 bases, with 7 bases between. In germline, CDR1 is MRHNA, CDR2 SNTAGT. DNA of the CDR3: TGTGCCAGCAGTGCCGGGGGCTATGGCTACACCTTC. The encoded protein is CASSAGGYGYTF.